Listed below are T cell receptor beta chains from one sample, sequenced in a study of post-analysis software for immune sequencing data. TCRdb used MiXCR to reprocess the PCR reads, holding one entry per CDR3 protein. Here the sample spans around 770,000 distinct CDR3 sequences, 46% being singletons. The sample was blood. These TCRs come from a girl between 10 and 17 years old with multiple sclerosis. The CDR3 runs from the conserved cysteine through the conserved F or W. A D gene is named only where the DNA matches it firmly. Clone sizes are given selectively: once, few, many, or a class where the clone is expanded.

>-|-|TRBJ1-4|TRBV7-9
TGTGCCAGCAGCTTTTCCGGGACCTATGATGAAAAACTGTTTTTT
CASSFSGTYDEKLFF
>-|few|TRBJ1-6|TRBV7-2
TGTGCCAGCAGCTTAGGCTTATGGGTGGGGAATTCACCCCTCCACTTT
CASSLGLWVGNSPLHF
>-|few|TRBJ1-2|TRBV28
TGTGCCAGCGCTACAGGGCTTGGCTACACCTTC
CASATGLGYTF
>TRBD1|few|TRBJ2-5|TRBV6-5
TGTGCCAGCAGTCCCCAGAGGGACAGGGGATGGGAGCAGTACTTC
CASSPQRDRGWEQYF
>-|-|TRBJ2-3|TRBV12-3/TRBV12-4
TGTGCCAGCAGTCCGACGCCTTCGGGCACAGATACGCAGTATTTT
CASSPTPSGTDTQYF
>-|few|TRBJ2-7|TRBV28
TGTGCCAGCAGGACATTTAGGACGGGGACCTACGAGCAGTACTTC
CASRTFRTGTYEQYF
>-|-|TRBJ2-1|TRBV20-1
TGCAGTGCTAAGGGGCAGGCTAGCCGAAACAATGAGCAGTTCTTC
CSAKGQASRNNEQFF
>-|-|TRBJ2-1|TRBV3-1
TGTGCCAGCAGCCAAGAAGAGGGACTTGCACCCTACAATGAGCAGTTCTTC
CASSQEEGLAPYNEQFF
>TRBD1|-|TRBJ2-3|TRBV29-1
TGCAGCGTTGATGCCCGGGACAGGAATTCGGATACGCAGTATTTT
CSVDARDRNSDTQYF
>-|-|TRBJ2-5|TRBV7-9
TGTGCCAGCAGCCGAAGTGTAGGGATTAACTCGGAGACCCAGTACTTC
CASSRSVGINSETQYF
>-|few|TRBJ2-1|TRBV29-1
TGCAGCGTTGAAGGAGGGGGAGGGCTAGGAGGACAGTTCTTC
CSVEGGGGLGGQFF
>-|-|TRBJ2-3|TRBV7-9
TGTGCCAGCAGCCGCCGGGACTTAAGCACAGATACGCAGTATTTT
CASSRRDLSTDTQYF
>TRBD1|-|TRBJ1-1|TRBV7-3
TGTGCCAGCAGCTTAACAGGGGGCGCAGGTACTGAAGCTTTCTTT
CASSLTGGAGTEAFF
>-|-|TRBJ1-3|TRBV25-1
TGTGCCAGCAGTGAATCGGGGCTACGCTCTGGAAACACCATATATTTT
CASSESGLRSGNTIYF
>-|-|TRBJ2-7|TRBV27
TGTGCCAGCAGTTTAGTTTCGGCTAGCCCTGAGCAGTACTTC
CASSLVSASPEQYF
>-|few|TRBJ2-7|TRBV4-1
TGCGCCAGCAGCCAAGGCCTGACCCGGGACGTCTCCTACGAGCAGTACTTC
CASSQGLTRDVSYEQYF
>-|-|TRBJ1-2|TRBV9
TGTGCCAGCAGCGTAGACGGTGCAGCAAATCATGGCTACACCTTC
CASSVDGAANHGYTF
>TRBD1|few|TRBJ2-7|TRBV7-9
TGTGCCAGCAGCTTAGCGCGGACAGGGAACTACGAGCAGTACTTC
CASSLARTGNYEQYF
>TRBD2|-|TRBJ2-5|TRBV4-2
TGTGCCAGCAGCCAAGTTGGCGAAACTAGCGGGAGGAGAGAGACCCAGTACTTC
CASSQVGETSGRRETQYF
>TRBD2|-|TRBJ2-1|TRBV10-1
TGCGCCAGCAGTGAGGGGACTAGCGGGAGTTACAATGAGCAGTTCTTC
CASSEGTSGSYNEQFF
>-|-|TRBJ2-5|TRBV28
TGTGCCAGCAGTTTCGACAGGCAAATTCAAGAGACCCAGTACTTC
CASSFDRQIQETQYF
>-|few|TRBJ2-3|TRBV9
TGTGCCAGCAGCGTAGGGGGGGCGGGAGTAGCGGATACGCAGTATTTT
CASSVGGAGVADTQYF
>TRBD2|-|TRBJ2-1|TRBV27
TGTGCCAGCAGTTTAGGAGCAGTAGGCGGGGGCTCCTACAATGAGCAGTTCTTC
CASSLGAVGGGSYNEQFF
>-|once|TRBJ2-1|TRBV9
TGTGCCAGCAGCGTATATGACCAGGAGCAGTTCTTC
CASSVYDQEQFF
>TRBD2|-|TRBJ2-7|TRBV6-2/TRBV6-3
TGTGCCAGCAGTAGCCTGGGACTAGCGGGGTCCTACGAGCAGTACTTC
CASSSLGLAGSYEQYF
>TRBD1|once|TRBJ2-4|TRBV7-3
TGTGCCAGCAGCCCTACAGGGGGCATGAACATTCAGTACTTC
CASSPTGGMNIQYF
>-|-|TRBJ2-3|TRBV27
TGTGCCAGCAGTCCCGACCGTGAGTGGGGCACAGATACGCAGTATTTT
CASSPDREWGTDTQYF
>-|-|TRBJ2-7|TRBV12-3/TRBV12-4
TGTGCCAGCAGTTTTCGGGGGGCCAATGAGCAGTACTTC
CASSFRGANEQYF
>TRBD2|-|TRBJ2-3|TRBV7-2
TGTGCCAGCAGCTTAGCGGGGACTAGCGGGATAAGTGCAGATACGCAGTATTTT
CASSLAGTSGISADTQYF
>-|-|TRBJ2-7|TRBV29-1
TGCAGCGCTGAATCAGGACAGGGAGGGGACTACGAGCAGTACTTC
CSAESGQGGDYEQYF
>-|-|TRBJ2-4|TRBV20-1
TGCAGTGGGGCCAGCAGTCTAGCCAAAAACATTCAGTACTTC
CSGASSLAKNIQYF
>-|-|TRBJ1-5|TRBV6-5
TGTGCCAGCGGGAGACTAGCTAATCAGCCCCAGCATTTT
CASGRLANQPQHF
>-|-|TRBJ1-2|TRBV6-1
TGTGCCATCAGCCGTGGGCGGAGAGCTAACTATGGCTACACCTTC
CAISRGRRANYGYTF
>-|few|TRBJ1-1|TRBV29-1
TGCAGCGTTGCGTGGGGTACGACTGAAGCTTTCTTT
CSVAWGTTEAFF
>TRBD1|few|TRBJ2-7|TRBV11-2
TGTGCCAGCAGCTCCCTACAGGGGCAGGGGACCTACGAGCAGTACTTC
CASSSLQGQGTYEQYF
>-|-|TRBJ1-5|TRBV6-1
TGTGCCAGCAGTGAACTATCAGGCAATCAGCCCCAGCATTTT
CASSELSGNQPQHF
>-|-|TRBJ1-2|TRBV3-1
TGTGCCAGCAGCCAGGCAGGGTCTAGCTATGGCTACACCTTC
CASSQAGSSYGYTF
>-|-|TRBJ2-1|TRBV5-1
TGCGCCAGCAGTTGGGTGGGCGATGAGCAGTTCTTC
CASSWVGDEQFF
>TRBD1|-|TRBJ1-1|TRBV7-9
TGTGCCAGCAGCTTATCATTCGGGACAGGGGTAAAGGCCACTGAAGCTTTCTTT
CASSLSFGTGVKATEAFF